This T cell receptor beta chain was observed in a study of glioma-infiltrating T cells after dendritic cell vaccination. Study-level information: Treatment, given 2003 to 2012, was autologous tumor lysate-pulsed dendritic cell vaccination. Monocyte-derived dendritic cells, cultured seven days with IL-4 and GM-CSF, were pulsed with autologous tumor lysate. Dendritic cell vaccine was injected intradermally three times, biweekly. Study results and limitations: Only a small number of patients had complete blood and tumor samples.

Germline assignment: CDR1 MNHEY and CDR2 SVGAGI. The CDR3 totals 16 residues. The V segment lost 2 bases and the J segment 5 bases; nucleotides outside the gene matches: 10. This clone was recorded a few times. The antigen remains unidentified. The time point denotes: after dendritic cell vaccination, including at tumor progression/relapse. The table came from immunoSEQ multiplex PCR; TCRdb's copy has only in-frame clones and leaves some out. The data show just under 60,000 clones, approximately 80% seen once. This sequence joins TRBV6-5 and TRBJ1-2; TRBD1 aligns across 8 bases. This specimen was blood, taken after dendritic cell vaccination. This sequence originates from a human donor with glioblastoma. The CDR3 sequence is CASSYVRTGGGYGYTF. DNA for the CDR3: TGTGCCAGCAGTTACGTTAGAACAGGGGGTGGTTATGGCTACACCTTC.